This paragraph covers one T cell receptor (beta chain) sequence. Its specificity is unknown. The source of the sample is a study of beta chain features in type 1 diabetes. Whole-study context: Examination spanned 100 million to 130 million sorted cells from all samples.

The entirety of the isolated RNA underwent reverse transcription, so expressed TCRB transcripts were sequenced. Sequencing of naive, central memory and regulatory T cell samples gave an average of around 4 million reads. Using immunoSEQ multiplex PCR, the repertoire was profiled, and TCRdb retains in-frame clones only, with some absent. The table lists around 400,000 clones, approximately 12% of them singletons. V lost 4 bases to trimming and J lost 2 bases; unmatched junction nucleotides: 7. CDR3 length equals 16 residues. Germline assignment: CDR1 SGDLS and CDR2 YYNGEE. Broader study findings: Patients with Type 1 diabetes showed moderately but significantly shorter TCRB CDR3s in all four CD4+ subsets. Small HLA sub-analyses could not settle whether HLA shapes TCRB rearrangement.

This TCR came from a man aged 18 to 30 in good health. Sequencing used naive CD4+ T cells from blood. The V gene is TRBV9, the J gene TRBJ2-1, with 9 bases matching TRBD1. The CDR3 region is CASSLRGQGTYNEQFF. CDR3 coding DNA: TGTGCCAGCAGCTTAAGAGGACAGGGGACCTACAATGAGCAGTTCTTC.